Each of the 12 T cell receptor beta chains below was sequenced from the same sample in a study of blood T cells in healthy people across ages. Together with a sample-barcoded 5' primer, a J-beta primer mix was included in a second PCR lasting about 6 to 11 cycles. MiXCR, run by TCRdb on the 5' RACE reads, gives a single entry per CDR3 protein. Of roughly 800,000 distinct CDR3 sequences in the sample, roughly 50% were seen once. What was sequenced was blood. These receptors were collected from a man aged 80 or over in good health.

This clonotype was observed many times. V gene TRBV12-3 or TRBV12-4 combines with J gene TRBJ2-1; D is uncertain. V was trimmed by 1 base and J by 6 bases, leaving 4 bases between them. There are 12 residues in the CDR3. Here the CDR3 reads CASSLGPNEQFF. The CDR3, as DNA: TGTGCCAGCAGTTTAGGACCCAATGAGCAGTTCTTC.

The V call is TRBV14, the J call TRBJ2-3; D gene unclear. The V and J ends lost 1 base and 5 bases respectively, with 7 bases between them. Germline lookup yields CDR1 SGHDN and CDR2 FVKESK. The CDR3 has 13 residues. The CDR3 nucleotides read TGTGCCAGCAGCCAAGCCCTGGGAGATACGCAGTATTTT. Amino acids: CASSQALGDTQYF.

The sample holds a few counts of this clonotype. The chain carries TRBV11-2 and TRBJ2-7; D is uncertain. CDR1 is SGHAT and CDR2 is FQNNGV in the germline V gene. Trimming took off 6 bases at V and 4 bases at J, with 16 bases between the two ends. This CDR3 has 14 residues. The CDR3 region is CASSGYPVGYEQYF. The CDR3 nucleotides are TGTGCCAGCAGTGGCTACCCAGTCGGATACGAGCAGTACTTC.

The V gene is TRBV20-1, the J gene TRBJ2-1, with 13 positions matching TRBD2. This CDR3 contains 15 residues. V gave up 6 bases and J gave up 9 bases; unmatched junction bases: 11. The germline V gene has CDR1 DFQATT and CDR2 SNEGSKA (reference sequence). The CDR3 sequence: CSAPRTSGRTSEQFF. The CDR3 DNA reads TGCAGTGCGCCTCGGACTAGCGGGAGAACTAGTGAGCAGTTCTTC.

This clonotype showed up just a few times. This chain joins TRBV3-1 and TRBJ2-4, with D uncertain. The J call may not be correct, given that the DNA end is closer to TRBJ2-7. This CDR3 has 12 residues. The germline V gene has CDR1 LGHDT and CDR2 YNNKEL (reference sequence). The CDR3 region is CASSPLGSEQYF. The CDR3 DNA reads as TGTGCCAGCAGCCCGTTAGGATCCGAGCAGTACTTC.

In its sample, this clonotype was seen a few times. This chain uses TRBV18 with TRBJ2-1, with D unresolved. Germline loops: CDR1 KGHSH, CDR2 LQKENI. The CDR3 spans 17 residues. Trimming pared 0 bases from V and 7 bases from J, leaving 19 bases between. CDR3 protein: CASSPPSLDPRKNEQFF. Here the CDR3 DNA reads TGTGCCAGCTCACCACCTTCCCTGGACCCTCGGAAGAATGAGCAGTTCTTC.

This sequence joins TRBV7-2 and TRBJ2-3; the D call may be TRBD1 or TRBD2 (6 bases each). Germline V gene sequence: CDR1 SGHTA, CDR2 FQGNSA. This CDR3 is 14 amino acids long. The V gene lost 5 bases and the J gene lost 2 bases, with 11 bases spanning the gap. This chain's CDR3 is CASSPRGHTDTQYF. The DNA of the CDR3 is TGTGCCAGCAGCCCACGGGGGCACACAGATACGCAGTATTTT.

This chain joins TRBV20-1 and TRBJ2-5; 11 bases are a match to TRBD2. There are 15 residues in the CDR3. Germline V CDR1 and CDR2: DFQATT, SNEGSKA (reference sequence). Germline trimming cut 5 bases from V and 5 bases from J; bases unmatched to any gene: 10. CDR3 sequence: CSAPISGRAGETQYF. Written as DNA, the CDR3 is TGCAGTGCTCCGATTAGCGGGAGGGCAGGGGAGACCCAGTACTTC.

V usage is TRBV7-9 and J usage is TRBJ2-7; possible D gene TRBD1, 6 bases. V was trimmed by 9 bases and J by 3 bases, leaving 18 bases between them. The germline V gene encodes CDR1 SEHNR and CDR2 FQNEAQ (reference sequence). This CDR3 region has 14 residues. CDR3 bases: TGTGCCAGTTCCCGGACCCAGGGGAACTACGAGCAGTACTTC. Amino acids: CASSRTQGNYEQYF. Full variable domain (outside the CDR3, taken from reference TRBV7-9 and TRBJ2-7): DTGVSQNPRHKITKRGQNVTFRCDPISEHNRLYWYRQTLGQGPEFLTYFQNEAQLEKSRLLSDRFSAERPKGSFSTLEIQRTEQGDSAMYLCASSRTQGNYEQYFGPGTRLTVT.

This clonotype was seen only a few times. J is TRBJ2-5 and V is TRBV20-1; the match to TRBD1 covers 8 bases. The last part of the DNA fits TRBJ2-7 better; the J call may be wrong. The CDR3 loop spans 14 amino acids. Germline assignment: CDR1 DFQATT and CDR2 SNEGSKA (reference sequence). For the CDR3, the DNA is TGCAGTGCTAGTGCCGGGACAGGCCCCTACGAGCAGTACTTC. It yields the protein CSASAGTGPYEQYF.

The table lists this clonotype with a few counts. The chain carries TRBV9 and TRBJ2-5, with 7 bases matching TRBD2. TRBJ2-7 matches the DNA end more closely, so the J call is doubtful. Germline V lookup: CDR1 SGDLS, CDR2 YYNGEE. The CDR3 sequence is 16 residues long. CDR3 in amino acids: CASSVGVTGGHYEQYF. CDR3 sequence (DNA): TGTGCCAGCAGCGTAGGGGTGACGGGAGGCCATTACGAGCAGTACTTC.

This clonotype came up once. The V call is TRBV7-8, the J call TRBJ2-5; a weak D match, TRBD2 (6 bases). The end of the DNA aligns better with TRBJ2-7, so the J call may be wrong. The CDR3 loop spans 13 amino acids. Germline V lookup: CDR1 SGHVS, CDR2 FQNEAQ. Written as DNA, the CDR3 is TGTGCCAGCAGCTGGCTAGCGAGCTACGAGCAGTACTTC. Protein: CASSWLASYEQYF.